Listed below are T cell receptor beta chains from one sample, sequenced in a study of cytotoxic CD8 clonotypes in ibrutinib-treated CLL. Assay: immunoSEQ multiplex PCR; the TCRdb copy retains only in-frame clones and omits some. The repertoire holds approximately 320,000 clones, with 67% as singletons. The source was PBMCs, collected after 36 months of ibrutinib treatment. The source of these receptors is a human donor with chronic lymphocytic leukemia. Both conserved end residues are part of each CDR3. Fields, in order: J gene, clone size, V gene, CDR3 protein. Not all rows give a size; the values are once, few, many and, for expanded clones, a class.

j_call: TRBJ2-4; clone_size: -; v_call: TRBV2; cdr3_aa: CASRLNGAAQDF
j_call: TRBJ2-7; clone_size: -; v_call: TRBV4-1; cdr3_aa: CASSQDRLATFGDEQYF
j_call: TRBJ2-2; clone_size: -; v_call: TRBV4-3; cdr3_aa: CASSQEWGLAGVVNTGELFF
j_call: TRBJ2-3; clone_size: -; v_call: TRBV4-1; cdr3_aa: CASSQERGGPTSATQYF
j_call: TRBJ1-1; clone_size: -; v_call: TRBV28; cdr3_aa: CASKFLLPRQGMVKAFF
j_call: TRBJ1-1; clone_size: few; v_call: TRBV6-6; cdr3_aa: CASTHIWGTEAFF
j_call: TRBJ2-1; clone_size: -; v_call: TRBV7-6; cdr3_aa: CASSLGLAGGPVEQFF
j_call: TRBJ2-7; clone_size: once; v_call: TRBV5-4; cdr3_aa: CASSPDQGFEQYF
j_call: TRBJ1-4; clone_size: -; v_call: TRBV10-3; cdr3_aa: CATKTDPHEKLFF
j_call: TRBJ2-3; clone_size: -; v_call: TRBV18; cdr3_aa: CASSPPTSRSTDTQYF
j_call: TRBJ2-1; clone_size: once; v_call: TRBV10-2; cdr3_aa: CASSESMLRRVSHNEQFF
j_call: TRBJ2-7; clone_size: -; v_call: TRBV5-1; cdr3_aa: CASSLGGQGYEQYF
j_call: TRBJ2-2; clone_size: -; v_call: TRBV5-5; cdr3_aa: CASSLPSGIDTGELFF
j_call: TRBJ2-7; clone_size: once; v_call: TRBV6-4; cdr3_aa: CASSRDPGGEQYF
j_call: TRBJ2-3; clone_size: -; v_call: TRBV15; cdr3_aa: CATSRGEGPRADTQYF
j_call: TRBJ2-7; clone_size: -; v_call: TRBV28; cdr3_aa: CASSLLATRTQYEQYF
j_call: TRBJ2-4; clone_size: few; v_call: TRBV9; cdr3_aa: CASSGGQGSDIQYF
j_call: TRBJ2-6; clone_size: -; v_call: TRBV9; cdr3_aa: CASSTRRVTGANVLTF
j_call: TRBJ2-7; clone_size: -; v_call: TRBV27; cdr3_aa: CASSLRGTDPYEQYF
j_call: TRBJ2-1; clone_size: -; v_call: TRBV18; cdr3_aa: CASSPGVGVNEQFF
j_call: TRBJ2-2; clone_size: -; v_call: TRBV15; cdr3_aa: CATSRGSRGDGELFF
j_call: TRBJ1-1; clone_size: -; v_call: TRBV6-5; cdr3_aa: CASSPVLGTEAFF
j_call: TRBJ1-2; clone_size: few; v_call: TRBV7-8; cdr3_aa: CASSLDSDHGYTF
j_call: TRBJ1-4; clone_size: -; v_call: TRBV7-8; cdr3_aa: CASSAVGGRAEKLFF
j_call: TRBJ1-2; clone_size: -; v_call: TRBV6-5; cdr3_aa: CASSPNRDGYTF
j_call: TRBJ2-7; clone_size: -; v_call: TRBV5-6; cdr3_aa: CASSFGDSHYEQYF
j_call: TRBJ1-1; clone_size: -; v_call: TRBV2; cdr3_aa: CASRTGLGVYTEAFF
j_call: TRBJ2-7; clone_size: -; v_call: TRBV28; cdr3_aa: CASGGIFGEQYF
j_call: TRBJ2-5; clone_size: -; v_call: TRBV5-1; cdr3_aa: CASSSRQPQETQYF
j_call: TRBJ2-1; clone_size: -; v_call: TRBV15; cdr3_aa: CATSREHRKYNEQFF
j_call: TRBJ2-5; clone_size: -; v_call: TRBV5-1; cdr3_aa: CASSSDRSGETQYF